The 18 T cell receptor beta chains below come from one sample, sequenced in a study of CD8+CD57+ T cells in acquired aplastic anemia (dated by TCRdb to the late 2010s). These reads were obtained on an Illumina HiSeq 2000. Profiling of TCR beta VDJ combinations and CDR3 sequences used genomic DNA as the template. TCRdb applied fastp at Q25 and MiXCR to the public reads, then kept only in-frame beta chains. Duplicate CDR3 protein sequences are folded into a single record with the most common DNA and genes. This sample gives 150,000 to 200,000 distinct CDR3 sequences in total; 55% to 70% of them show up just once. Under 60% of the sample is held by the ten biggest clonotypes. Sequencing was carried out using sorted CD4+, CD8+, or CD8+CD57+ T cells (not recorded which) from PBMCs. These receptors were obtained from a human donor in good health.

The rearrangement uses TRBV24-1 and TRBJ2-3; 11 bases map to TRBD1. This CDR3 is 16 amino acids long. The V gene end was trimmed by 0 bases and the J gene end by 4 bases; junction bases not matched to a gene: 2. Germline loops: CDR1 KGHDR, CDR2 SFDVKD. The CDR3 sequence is CATSDLWDRGADTQYF. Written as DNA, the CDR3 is TGTGCCACCAGTGATTTGTGGGACAGGGGGGCAGATACGCAGTATTTT.

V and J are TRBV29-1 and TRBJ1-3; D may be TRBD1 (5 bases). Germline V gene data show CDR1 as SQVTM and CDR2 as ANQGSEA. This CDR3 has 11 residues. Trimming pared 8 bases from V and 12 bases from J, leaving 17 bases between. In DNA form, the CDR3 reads TGCAGCACTTCCACCGGACAAATCATATATTTT. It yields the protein CSTSTGQIIYF.

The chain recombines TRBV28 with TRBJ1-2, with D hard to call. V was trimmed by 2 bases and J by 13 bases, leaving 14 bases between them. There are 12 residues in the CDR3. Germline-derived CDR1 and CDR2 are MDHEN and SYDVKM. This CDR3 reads CASSLGSWGATF. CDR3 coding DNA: TGTGCCAGCAGTTTAGGGTCCTGGGGTGCCACCTTC.

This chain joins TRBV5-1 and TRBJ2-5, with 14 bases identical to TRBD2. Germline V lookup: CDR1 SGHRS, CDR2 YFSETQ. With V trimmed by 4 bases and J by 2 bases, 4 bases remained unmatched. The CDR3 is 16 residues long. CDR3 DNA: TGCGCCAGCAGCACGGGACTAGCGGGGGAACAAGAGACCCAGTACTTC. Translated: CASSTGLAGEQETQYF. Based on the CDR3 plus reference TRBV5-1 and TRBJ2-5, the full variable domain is KAGVTQTPRYLIKTRGQQVTLSCSPISGHRSVSWYQQTPGQGLQFLFEYFSETQRNKGNFPGRFSGRQFSNSRSEMNVSTLELGDSALYLCASSTGLAGEQETQYFGPGTRLLVL.

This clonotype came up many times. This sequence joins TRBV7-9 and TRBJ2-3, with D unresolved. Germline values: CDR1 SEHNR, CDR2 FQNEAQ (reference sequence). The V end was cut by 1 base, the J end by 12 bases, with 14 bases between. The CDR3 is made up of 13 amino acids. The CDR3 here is CASSLVRSTPQYF. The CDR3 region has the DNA TGTGCCAGCAGCTTAGTTCGATCGACCCCCCAGTATTTT.

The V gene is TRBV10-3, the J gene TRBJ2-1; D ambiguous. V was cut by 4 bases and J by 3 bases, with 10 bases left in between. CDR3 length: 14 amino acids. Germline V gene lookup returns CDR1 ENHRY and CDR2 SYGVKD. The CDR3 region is CAISADGNYNEQFF. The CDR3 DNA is TGTGCCATCAGTGCGGACGGAAACTACAATGAGCAGTTCTTC.

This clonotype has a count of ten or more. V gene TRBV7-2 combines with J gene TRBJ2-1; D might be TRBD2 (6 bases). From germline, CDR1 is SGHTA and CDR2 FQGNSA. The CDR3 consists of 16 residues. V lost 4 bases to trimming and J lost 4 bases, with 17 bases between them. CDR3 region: CASSSSPPGGYNEQFF. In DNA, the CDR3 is TGTGCCAGCAGCTCTAGCCCCCCCGGGGGATACAATGAGCAGTTCTTC.

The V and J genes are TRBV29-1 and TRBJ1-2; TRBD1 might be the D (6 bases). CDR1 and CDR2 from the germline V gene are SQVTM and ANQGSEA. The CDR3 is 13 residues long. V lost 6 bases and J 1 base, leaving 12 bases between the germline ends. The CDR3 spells CSVSEQGNYGYTF. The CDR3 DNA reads TGCAGCGTATCGGAACAGGGTAACTATGGCTACACCTTC. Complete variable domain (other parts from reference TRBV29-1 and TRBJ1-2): SAVISQKPSRDICQRGTSLTIQCQVDSQVTMMFWYRQQPGQSLTLIATANQGSEATYESGFVIDKFPISRPNLTFSTLTVSNMSPEDSSIYLCSVSEQGNYGYTFGSGTRLTVV.

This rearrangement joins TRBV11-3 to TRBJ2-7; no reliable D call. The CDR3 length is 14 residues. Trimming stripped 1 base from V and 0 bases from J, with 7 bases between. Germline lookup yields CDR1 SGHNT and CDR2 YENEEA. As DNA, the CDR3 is TGTGCCAGCAGCTTAGTTGGGGACTCCTACGAGCAGTACTTC. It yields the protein CASSLVGDSYEQYF.

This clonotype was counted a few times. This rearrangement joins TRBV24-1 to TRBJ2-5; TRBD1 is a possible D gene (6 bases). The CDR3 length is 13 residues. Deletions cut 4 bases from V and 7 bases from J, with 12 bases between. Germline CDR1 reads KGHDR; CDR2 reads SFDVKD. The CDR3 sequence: CATSDPGVSTQYF. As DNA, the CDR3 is TGTGCCACCAGTGACCCAGGGGTTTCGACCCAGTACTTC.

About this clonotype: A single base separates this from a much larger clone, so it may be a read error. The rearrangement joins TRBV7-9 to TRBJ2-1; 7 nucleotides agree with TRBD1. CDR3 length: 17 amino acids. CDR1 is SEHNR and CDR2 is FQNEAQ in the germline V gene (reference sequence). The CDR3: CASSLGGRGYSYNEQSF. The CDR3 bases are TGTGCCAGCAGCTTAGGAGGCAGGGGGTATTCCTACAATGAGCAGTCCTTC.

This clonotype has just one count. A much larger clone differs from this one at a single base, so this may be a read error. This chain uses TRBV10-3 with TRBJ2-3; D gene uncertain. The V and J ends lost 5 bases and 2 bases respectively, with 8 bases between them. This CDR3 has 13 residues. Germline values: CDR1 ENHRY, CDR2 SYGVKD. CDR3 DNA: TGTGCCATCAGTTACACTTTCACAGATACGCAGTATTTT. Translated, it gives CAISYTFTDTQYF.

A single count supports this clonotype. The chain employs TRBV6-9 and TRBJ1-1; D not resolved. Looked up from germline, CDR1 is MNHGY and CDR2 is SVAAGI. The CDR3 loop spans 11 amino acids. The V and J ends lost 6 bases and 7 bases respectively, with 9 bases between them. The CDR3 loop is CASRNEIEAFF. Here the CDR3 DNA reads TGTGCCAGCAGGAATGAGATTGAAGCTTTCTTT.

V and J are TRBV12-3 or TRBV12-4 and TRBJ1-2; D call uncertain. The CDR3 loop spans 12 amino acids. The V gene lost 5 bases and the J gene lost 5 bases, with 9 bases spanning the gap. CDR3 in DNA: TGTGCCAGCAGTCTACGGTCTTATGGCTACACCTTC. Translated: CASSLRSYGYTF.

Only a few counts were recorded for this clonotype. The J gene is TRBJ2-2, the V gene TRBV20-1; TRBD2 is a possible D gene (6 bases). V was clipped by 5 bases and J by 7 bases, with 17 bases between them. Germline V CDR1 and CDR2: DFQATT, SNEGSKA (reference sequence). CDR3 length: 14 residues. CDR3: CSAFGTAYGGELFF. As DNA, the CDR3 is TGCAGTGCTTTCGGGACTGCTTATGGCGGGGAGCTGTTTTTT.

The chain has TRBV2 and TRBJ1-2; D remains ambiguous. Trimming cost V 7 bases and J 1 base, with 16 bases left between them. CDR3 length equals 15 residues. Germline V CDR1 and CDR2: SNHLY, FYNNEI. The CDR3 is CASTGTPAFNYGYTF. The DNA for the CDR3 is TGTGCCAGCACCGGAACTCCAGCCTTTAACTATGGCTACACCTTC.

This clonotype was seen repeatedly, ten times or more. The DNA for the CDR3 is TGTGCCAGCAGGCCGGGGTTTGAAACAGATACGCAGTATTTT. This encodes CASRPGFETDTQYF. The chain employs TRBV12-3 or TRBV12-4 and TRBJ2-3, with a possible D match to TRBD2 (5 bases). CDR3 size: 14 residues. Trimming took 6 bases from V and 3 from J, leaving 13 bases between them.

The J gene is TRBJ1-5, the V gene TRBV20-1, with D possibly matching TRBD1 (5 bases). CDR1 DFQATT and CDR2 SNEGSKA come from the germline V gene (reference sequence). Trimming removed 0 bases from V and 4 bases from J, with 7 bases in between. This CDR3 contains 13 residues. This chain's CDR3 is CSARETGNQPQHF. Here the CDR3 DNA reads TGCAGTGCTAGAGAAACAGGTAATCAGCCCCAGCATTTT.